The 22 T cell receptor beta chains below come from one sample, sequenced in a study of blood T cell repertoires in COVID-19. Clones were read by immunoSEQ multiplex PCR, and TCRdb kept only the in-frame ones, dropping some. The sample contains 310,000 or so clones, approximately 88% of which appear only once. Sequenced: PBMCs or T cells enriched from blood (not recorded which). These receptors all stem from a woman younger than 30 who had recovered from COVID-19.

The rearrangement links TRBV4-3 to TRBJ1-5; 10 bases map to TRBD1. J was trimmed by 0 bases and V by 5 bases; bases with no gene match: 7. Germline V gene data show CDR1 as LGHNA and CDR2 as YSLEER. The CDR3 length is 17 residues. CDR3 protein: CASSEGTGVFSNQPQHF. The CDR3 coding sequence is TGCGCCAGCAGCGAAGGGACAGGGGTTTTTAGCAATCAGCCCCAGCATTTT.

J is TRBJ2-7 and V is TRBV28; TRBD1 is a possible D gene (5 bases). The V gene's germline CDR1 is MDHEN and CDR2 SYDVKM. The V end lost 3 bases, the J end lost 10 bases, and 19 bases lay between the germline ends. The CDR3 covers 14 residues. This CDR3 is CASSFNQGRSKQYF. The CDR3 DNA follows: TGTGCCAGCAGTTTTAATCAGGGCCGCTCCAAACAGTACTTC.

This chain joins TRBV13 and TRBJ2-3; the match to TRBD2 covers 7 bases. The ends lost 9 bases at V and 0 bases at J; junction bases unmatched: 6. Germline loops: CDR1 PRHDT, CDR2 FYEKMQ (reference sequence). The CDR3 runs to 14 residues. The CDR3 coding sequence is TGTGCCAGTTCAGAAGCGGGGAGCACAGATACGCAGTATTTT. Translating gives CASSEAGSTDTQYF. The entire variable domain, with the rest obtained from reference TRBV13 and TRBJ2-3, is as follows: AAGVIQSPRHLIKEKRETATLKCYPIPRHDTVYWYQQGPGQDPQFLISFYEKMQSDKGSIPDRFSAQQFSDYHSELNMSSLELGDSALYFCASSEAGSTDTQYFGPGTRLTVL.

The V call is TRBV6-1, the J call TRBJ2-1; 11 bases are shared with TRBD2. The germline V gene encodes CDR1 MNHNS and CDR2 SASEGT. Losses at the gene ends were 1 base for V and 8 bases for J; bases not matched to a gene: 13. The CDR3 spans 18 residues. CDR3 sequence reads: CASSEEALAGGTSDEQFF. CDR3 in DNA: TGTGCCAGCAGTGAAGAGGCCCTAGCGGGAGGTACGAGCGATGAGCAGTTCTTC.

The rearrangement joins TRBV27 to TRBJ2-7; unclear D gene. CDR1 and CDR2 from the germline V gene are MNHEY and SMNVEV (reference sequence). This CDR3 has 11 amino acids. The germline V and J ends were trimmed by 3 bases and 5 bases, with 5 bases remaining between them. The CDR3 reads CASSFGHEQYF. CDR3 coding DNA: TGTGCCAGCAGTTTTGGCCACGAGCAGTACTTC.

In its sample, this clone was seen once. The rearrangement uses TRBV3-1 (or the pseudogene TRBV3-2) and TRBJ1-4; D is perhaps TRBD1 (6 bases). Per germline, CDR1 LGHDT and CDR2 YNNKEL (reference sequence). Trimming took off 0 bases at V and 7 bases at J, with 15 bases between the two ends. CDR3 length equals 16 residues. The CDR3 loop is CASSQDSGTLVEKLFF. The CDR3 DNA sequence: TGTGCCAGCAGCCAAGATAGTGGGACATTGGTTGAAAAACTGTTTTTT.

The rearrangement links TRBV18 to TRBJ2-1; 9 bases align to TRBD2. The CDR3 totals 15 residues. The ends lost 3 bases at V and 5 bases at J; junction bases unmatched: 5. Looked up from germline, CDR1 is KGHSH and CDR2 is LQKENI. The CDR3 DNA follows: TGTGCCAGCTCACCGCGCGCTAGCGGGAACAATGAGCAGTTCTTC. Amino acids: CASSPRASGNNEQFF.

The chain recombines TRBV27 with TRBJ1-2; 12 nucleotides line up with TRBD1. The CDR3 consists of 17 residues. Germline trimming cut 3 bases from V and 8 bases from J; bases unmatched to any gene: 13. The V gene's germline CDR1 is MNHEY and CDR2 SMNVEV (reference sequence). CDR3 sequence (DNA): TGTGCCAGCAGTTTGCTGGGACAGGGGGCGCAGGTTTTCGGCTACACCTTC. Its protein product is CASSLLGQGAQVFGYTF.

The genes are TRBV7-2 and TRBJ2-5; 11 bases map to TRBD2. CDR1 and CDR2 (germline): SGHTA, FQGNSA. This CDR3 contains 16 residues. The ends lost 5 bases at V and 7 bases at J; junction bases unmatched: 12. CDR3 coding DNA: TGTGCCAGCAGCCAATCTAGCGGGGGGACTTTGGGGACCCAGTACTTC. Its protein product is CASSQSSGGTLGTQYF.

In its sample, this clone was seen a few times. The gene calls are TRBV4-1 and TRBJ1-3; perhaps TRBD1 as D (6 bases). This CDR3 is built from 17 residues. Germline assignment: CDR1 MGHRA and CDR2 YSYEKL. Trimming removed 2 bases at V and 0 bases at J, with 14 bases between. The CDR3 sequence is CASSQNKDSGSGNTIYF. The CDR3 DNA sequence: TGCGCCAGCAGCCAAAACAAGGACAGCGGCTCTGGAAACACCATATATTTT.

The DNA of the CDR3 is TGTGCCAGTAGTATCCCCGGACAGGGGAATCAGCCCCAGCATTTT. Encoded protein: CASSIPGQGNQPQHF. The rearrangement uses TRBV19 and TRBJ1-5, with 9 bases matching TRBD1. Germline CDR1 LNHDA, CDR2 SQIVND (reference sequence). This CDR3 is 15 amino acids long. The junction had 4 bases not matched to a gene; V was cut back by 3 bases and J by 4 bases.

This chain connects TRBV30 to TRBJ2-1; TRBD2 aligns across 7 bases. Trimming cost V 8 bases and J 5 bases; bases outside gene matches: 9. The germline gives CDR1 GTSNPN, CDR2 SVGIG (reference sequence). The CDR3 runs 13 residues. The CDR3 DNA sequence: TGTGCCCATCTGTGGGGGGGAGACAATGAGCAGTTCTTC. Translated: CAHLWGGDNEQFF.

The genes are TRBV10-3 and TRBJ2-2; D might be TRBD2 (5 bases). The V gene lost 2 bases and the J gene lost 1 base, with 11 bases spanning the gap. This CDR3 comprises 16 residues. Germline CDR1 and CDR2: ENHRY and SYGVKD. The CDR3 spells CAISEPAGKNTGELFF. The DNA of the CDR3 is TGTGCCATCAGTGAGCCGGCGGGCAAGAACACCGGGGAGCTGTTTTTT.

A word on this clone: Distinct nucleotide sequences in the sample also encode this CDR3. The J gene is TRBJ1-4, the V gene TRBV7-6; TRBD1 matches 7 bases. J was trimmed by 11 bases and V by 1 base; bases with no gene match: 4. Germline lookup yields CDR1 SGHVS and CDR2 FNYEAQ. The CDR3 sequence is 13 residues long. The CDR3 sequence is CASSLDRGEKLFF. In nucleotides, the CDR3 is TGTGCCAGCAGCTTAGACAGGGGCGAGAAACTGTTTTTT.

This clone was picked up a small number of times. V is TRBV29-1 and J is TRBJ1-2; 8 positions match TRBD1. This CDR3 has 16 amino acids. The V gene end was trimmed by 6 bases and the J gene end by 6 bases; junction bases not matched to a gene: 18. The germline gives CDR1 SQVTM, CDR2 ANQGSEA. This CDR3 reads CSVPKLLSTGVNGYTF. As DNA, the CDR3 is TGCAGCGTCCCCAAACTGCTTTCGACAGGGGTAAATGGCTACACCTTC.

This chain joins TRBV9 and TRBJ2-5, with TRBD2 identical over 16 bases. The CDR3 is 19 residues long. CDR1 is SGDLS, CDR2 YYNGEE, per germline. Trimming removed 4 bases from V and 5 bases from J; junction bases left unmatched: 14. CDR3 in DNA: TGTGCCAGCAGCACTCGCCCGGGACTAGCGGGGGGGCAAGCGGAGACCCAGTACTTC. Translating gives CASSTRPGLAGGQAETQYF.

The V and J genes are TRBV5-5 and TRBJ1-4, with a possible D match to TRBD1 (5 bases). CDR3 length: 16 amino acids. Germline V CDR1 and CDR2: SGHKS, YYEKEE (reference sequence). The V gene lost 3 bases and the J gene lost 1 base, with 13 bases spanning the gap. The CDR3 coding sequence is TGTGCCAGCAGCTCGAATCTCGGGGGAACTAATGAAAAACTGTTTTTT. Protein sequence: CASSSNLGGTNEKLFF.

The chain couples TRBV7-2 to TRBJ2-1, with 9 bases matching TRBD1. Germline CDR1 and CDR2: SGHTA and FQGNSA. The ends lost 5 bases at V and 4 bases at J; junction bases unmatched: 9. The CDR3 runs 16 residues. CDR3 sequence reads: CASSRNLGQGYNEQFF. Here the CDR3 DNA reads TGTGCCAGCAGCCGTAACTTAGGACAGGGGTACAATGAGCAGTTCTTC. Full variable domain (remainder filled in from reference TRBV7-2 and TRBJ2-1): GAGVSQSPSNKVTEKGKDVELRCDPISGHTALYWYRQSLGQGLEFLIYFQGNSAPDKSGLPSDRFSAERTGGSVSTLTIQRTQQEDSAVYLCASSRNLGQGYNEQFFGPGTRLTVL.

V usage is TRBV20-1 and J usage is TRBJ2-3; D remains unclear. The V gene's germline CDR1 is DFQATT and CDR2 SNEGSKA (reference sequence). This CDR3 contains 11 residues. V was trimmed by 5 bases and J by 6 bases, leaving 9 bases between them. In DNA form, the CDR3 reads TGCAGTGCTGCGAGCCGGGATACGCAGTATTTT. The encoded protein is CSAASRDTQYF.

The chain has TRBV28 and TRBJ2-2, with D tentatively TRBD1 (6 bases). CDR3 length: 16 amino acids. The germline V gene encodes CDR1 MDHEN and CDR2 SYDVKM. Between the trimmed V and J ends, which lost 7 bases and 1 base, there was a span of 16 bases. Here the CDR3 reads CASNKNRDLNTGELFF. CDR3 sequence (DNA): TGTGCCAGCAATAAGAACAGGGATCTGAACACCGGGGAGCTGTTTTTT. Variable domain in full (rest from reference TRBV28 and TRBJ2-2): DVKVTQSSRYLVKRTGEKVFLECVQDMDHENMFWYRQDPGLGLRLIYFSYDVKMKEKGDIPEGYSVSREKKERFSLILESASTNQTSMYLCASNKNRDLNTGELFFGEGSRLTVL.

The genes are TRBV6-4 and TRBJ1-5; a weak D match, TRBD1 (5 bases). The germline V and J ends were trimmed by 6 bases and 0 bases, with 12 bases remaining between them. Germline loops: CDR1 MRHNA, CDR2 SNTAGT. CDR3 length equals 15 residues. The CDR3 nucleotides are TGTGCCAGCAGGGCTGACAGTTATAGCAATCAGCCCCAGCATTTT. This codes for CASRADSYSNQPQHF.

This chain connects TRBV3-1 (or the pseudogene TRBV3-2) to TRBJ2-5, with TRBD2 identical over 11 bases. CDR3 length: 19 residues. The J segment lost 0 bases and the V segment lost 0 bases, leaving 9 bases of the junction unmatched. The germline CDR1 and CDR2 sequences are LGHDT and YNNKEL (reference sequence). For the CDR3, the DNA is TGTGCCAGCAGCCAAGAGCTGCTAGCGGGAGGTCCGTACCAAGAGACCCAGTACTTC. This sequence encodes CASSQELLAGGPYQETQYF.